What follows are 2 T cell receptor beta chains derived from one specimen sequenced in a study of blood T cell repertoires in COVID-19. The protocol was immunoSEQ multiplex PCR, while the TCRdb copy is restricted to in-frame clones and leaves out a portion. Of about 78,000 clones listed, 88% are singletons. The material sequenced was peripheral blood. The receptors shown here come from a man between 65 and 85 years old with active or convalescent COVID-19.

The chain combines TRBV18 with TRBJ2-2; 10 bases are shared with TRBD2. The CDR3 is 17 residues long. Germline V gives CDR1 KGHSH, CDR2 LQKENI. The J segment lost 6 bases and the V segment lost 3 bases, leaving 10 bases of the junction unmatched. The CDR3 DNA sequence: TGTGCCAGCTCACCGGTAGACGCACTAGCGGGGTCCGGGGAGCTGTTTTTT. It yields the protein CASSPVDALAGSGELFF.

The J gene is TRBJ2-1, the V gene TRBV21-1; the table's D call of TRBD2 was not tested on the DNA. TRBV21-1 represents a pseudogene. The CDR3 spans 14 residues. The CDR3 DNA reads as TGTGCCAGCAGCTATCCGGGGCGGGAGGGTGAGCAGTTCTTC. Its protein product is CASSYPGREGEQFF.